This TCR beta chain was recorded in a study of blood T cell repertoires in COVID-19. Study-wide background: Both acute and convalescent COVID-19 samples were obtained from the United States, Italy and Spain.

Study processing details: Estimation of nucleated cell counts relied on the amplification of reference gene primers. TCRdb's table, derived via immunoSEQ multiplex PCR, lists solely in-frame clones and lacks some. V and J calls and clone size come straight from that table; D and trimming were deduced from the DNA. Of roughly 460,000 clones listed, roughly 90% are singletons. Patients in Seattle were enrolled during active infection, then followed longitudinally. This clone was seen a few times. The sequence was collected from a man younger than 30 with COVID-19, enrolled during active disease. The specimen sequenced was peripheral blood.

Here the CDR3 reads CASSPQGGQPQHF. DNA of the CDR3: TGTGCCAGCAGCCCCCAGGGAGGCCAGCCCCAGCATTTT. The rearrangement links TRBV7-3 to TRBJ1-5; D might be TRBD1 (5 bases). The V gene's germline CDR1 is SGHTA and CDR2 FQGTGA. The CDR3 runs to 13 residues. Trimming pared 5 bases from V and 7 bases from J, leaving 12 bases between.